This T cell receptor beta chain was identified during a study of T cell changes during pregnancy in multiple sclerosis. The protocol was immunoSEQ multiplex PCR, while the TCRdb copy is restricted to in-frame clones and leaves out a portion. The profile shows 40,000 to 45,000 clones, around 92% of them singletons. The source of this sequence is a female donor with multiple sclerosis, enrolled in a pregnancy study. The sample taken for sequencing was peripheral blood.

CDR3 protein: CASSSSGSSYNEQFF. The DNA for the CDR3 is TGTGCCAGCAGCTCTAGCGGCAGCTCCTACAATGAGCAGTTCTTC. This sequence joins TRBV11-3 and TRBJ2-1, with 7 bases lining up with TRBD2. This CDR3 is built from 15 residues. Trimming cost V 4 bases and J 0 bases; bases outside gene matches: 3. CDR1 SGHNT and CDR2 YENEEA come from the germline V gene.